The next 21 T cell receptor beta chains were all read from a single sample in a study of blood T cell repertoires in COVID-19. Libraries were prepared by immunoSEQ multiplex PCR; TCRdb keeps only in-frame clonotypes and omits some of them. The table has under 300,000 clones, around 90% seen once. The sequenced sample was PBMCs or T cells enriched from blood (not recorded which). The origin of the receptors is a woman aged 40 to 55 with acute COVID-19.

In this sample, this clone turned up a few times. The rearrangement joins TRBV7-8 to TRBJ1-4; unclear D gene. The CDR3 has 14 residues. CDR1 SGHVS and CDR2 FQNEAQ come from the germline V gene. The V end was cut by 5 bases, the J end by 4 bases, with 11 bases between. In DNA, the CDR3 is TGTGCCAGCAGCATTGACAATAATAATGAAAAACTGTTTTTT. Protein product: CASSIDNNNEKLFF.

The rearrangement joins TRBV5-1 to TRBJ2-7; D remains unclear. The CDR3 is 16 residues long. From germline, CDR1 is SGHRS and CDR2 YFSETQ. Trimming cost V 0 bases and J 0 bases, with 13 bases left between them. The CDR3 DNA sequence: TGCGCCAGCAGCTTGGAACCCCAGACAAGCTCCTACGAGCAGTACTTC. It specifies CASSLEPQTSSYEQYF. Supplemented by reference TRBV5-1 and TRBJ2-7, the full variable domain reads KAGVTQTPRYLIKTRGQQVTLSCSPISGHRSVSWYQQTPGQGLQFLFEYFSETQRNKGNFPGRFSGRQFSNSRSEMNVSTLELGDSALYLCASSLEPQTSSYEQYFGPGTRLTVT.

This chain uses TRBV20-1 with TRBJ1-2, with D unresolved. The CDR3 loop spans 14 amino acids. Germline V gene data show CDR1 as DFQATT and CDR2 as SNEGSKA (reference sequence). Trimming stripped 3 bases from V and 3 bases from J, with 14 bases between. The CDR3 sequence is CSASRELWDYGYTF. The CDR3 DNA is TGCAGTGCTAGTCGGGAGCTGTGGGACTATGGCTACACCTTC.

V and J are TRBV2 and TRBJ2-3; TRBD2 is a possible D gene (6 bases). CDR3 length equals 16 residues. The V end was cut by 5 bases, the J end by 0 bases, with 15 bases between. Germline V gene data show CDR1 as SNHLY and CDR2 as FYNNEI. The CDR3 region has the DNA TGTGCCAGCAGTAGGGTGCGGGGCGCTAGCACAGATACGCAGTATTTT. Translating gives CASSRVRGASTDTQYF.

CDR3 nucleotides: TGTGCCAGCAGCGAAGACCCCCGGACAGGGGGCACTGAAGCTTTCTTT. Translation gives CASSEDPRTGGTEAFF. The rearrangement links TRBV5-6 to TRBJ1-1; 10 bases line up with TRBD1. From germline, CDR1 is SGHDT and CDR2 YYEEEE. The length of the CDR3 is 16 residues. V shed 4 bases, J shed 4 bases, and the junction held 10 bases outside the gene matches.

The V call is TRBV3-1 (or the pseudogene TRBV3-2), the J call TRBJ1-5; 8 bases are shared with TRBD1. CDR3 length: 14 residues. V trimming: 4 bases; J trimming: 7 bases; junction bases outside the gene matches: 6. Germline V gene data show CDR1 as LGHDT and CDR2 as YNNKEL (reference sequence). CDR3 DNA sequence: TGTGCCAGCAGCCCGGACAGGGCACGGCAGCCCCAGCATTTT. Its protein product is CASSPDRARQPQHF.

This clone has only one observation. This CDR3 reads CASSEYAAKNIQYF. CDR3 nucleotide sequence: TGTGCCAGCAGTGAGTACGCGGCCAAAAACATTCAGTACTTC. The chain employs TRBV2 and TRBJ2-4; D call uncertain. CDR3 size: 14 residues. The germline V and J ends were trimmed by 3 bases and 1 base, with 7 bases remaining between them. CDR1 and CDR2 (germline): SNHLY, FYNNEI.

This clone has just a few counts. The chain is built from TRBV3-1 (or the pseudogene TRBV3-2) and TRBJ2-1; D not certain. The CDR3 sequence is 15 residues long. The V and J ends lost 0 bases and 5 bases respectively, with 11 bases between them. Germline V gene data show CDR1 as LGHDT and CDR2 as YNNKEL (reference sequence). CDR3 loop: CASSQDLVQNNEQFF. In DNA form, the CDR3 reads TGTGCCAGCAGCCAAGATCTGGTACAGAACAATGAGCAGTTCTTC.

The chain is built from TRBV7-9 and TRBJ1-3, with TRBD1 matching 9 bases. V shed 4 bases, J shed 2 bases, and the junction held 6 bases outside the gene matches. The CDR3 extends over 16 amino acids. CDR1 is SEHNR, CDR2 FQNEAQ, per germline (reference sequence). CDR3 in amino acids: CASSSRQGGTGNTIYF. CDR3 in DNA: TGTGCCAGCAGCTCGCGACAGGGGGGGACTGGAAACACCATATATTTT.

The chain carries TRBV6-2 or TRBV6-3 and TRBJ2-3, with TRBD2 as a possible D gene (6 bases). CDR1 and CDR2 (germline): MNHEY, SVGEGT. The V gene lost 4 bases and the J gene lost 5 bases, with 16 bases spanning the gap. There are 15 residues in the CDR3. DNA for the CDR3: TGTGCCAGCAGTTCCCGGGGGATTTTGAAAGATACGCAGTATTTT. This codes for CASSSRGILKDTQYF.

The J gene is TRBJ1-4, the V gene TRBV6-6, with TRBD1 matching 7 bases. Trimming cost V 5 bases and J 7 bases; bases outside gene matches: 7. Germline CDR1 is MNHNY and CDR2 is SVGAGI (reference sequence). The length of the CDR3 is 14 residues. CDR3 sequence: CASSKGQSVEKLFF. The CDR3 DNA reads TGTGCCAGCAGTAAGGGACAGTCCGTTGAAAAACTGTTTTTT.

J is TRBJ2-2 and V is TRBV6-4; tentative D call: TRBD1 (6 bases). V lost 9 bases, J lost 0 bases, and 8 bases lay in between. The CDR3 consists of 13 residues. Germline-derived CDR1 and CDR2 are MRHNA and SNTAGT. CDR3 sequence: CARGGSNTGELFF. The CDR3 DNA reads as TGTGCCAGAGGGGGTTCGAACACCGGGGAGCTGTTTTTT.

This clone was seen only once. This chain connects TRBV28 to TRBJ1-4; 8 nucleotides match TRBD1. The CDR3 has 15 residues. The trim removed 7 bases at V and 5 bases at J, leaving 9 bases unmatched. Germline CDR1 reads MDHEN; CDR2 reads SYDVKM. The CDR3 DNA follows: TGTGCCAGCACTCTTACCCGGACAGGGAATGAAAAACTGTTTTTT. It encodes CASTLTRTGNEKLFF.

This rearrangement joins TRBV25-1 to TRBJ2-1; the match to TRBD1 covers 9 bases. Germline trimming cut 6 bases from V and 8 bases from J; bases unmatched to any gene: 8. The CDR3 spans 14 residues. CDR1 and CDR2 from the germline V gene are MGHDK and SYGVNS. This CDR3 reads CASSSGTGLDEQFF. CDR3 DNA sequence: TGTGCCAGCAGCTCGGGGACAGGGTTAGATGAGCAGTTCTTC.

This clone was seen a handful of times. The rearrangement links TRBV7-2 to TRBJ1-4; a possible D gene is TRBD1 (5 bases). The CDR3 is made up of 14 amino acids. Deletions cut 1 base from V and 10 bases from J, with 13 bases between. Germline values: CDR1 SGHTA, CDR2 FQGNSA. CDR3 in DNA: TGTGCCAGCAGCTTAGGGGGTACGGGGGGAAAACTGTTTTTT. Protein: CASSLGGTGGKLFF.

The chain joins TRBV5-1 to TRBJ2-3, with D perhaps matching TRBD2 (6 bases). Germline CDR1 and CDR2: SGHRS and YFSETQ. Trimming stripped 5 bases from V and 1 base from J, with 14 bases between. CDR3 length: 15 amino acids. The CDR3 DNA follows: TGCGCCAGCAGGCCCCGGGGGTCTGGCACAGATACGCAGTATTTT. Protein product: CASRPRGSGTDTQYF.

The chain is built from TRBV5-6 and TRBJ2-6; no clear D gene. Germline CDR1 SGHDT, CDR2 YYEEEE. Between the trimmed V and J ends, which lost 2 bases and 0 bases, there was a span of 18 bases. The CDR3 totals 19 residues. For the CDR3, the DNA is TGTGCCAGCAGCTTAGCAGGCGTCAACATAAACTCTGGGGCCAACGTCCTGACTTTC. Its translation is CASSLAGVNINSGANVLTF.

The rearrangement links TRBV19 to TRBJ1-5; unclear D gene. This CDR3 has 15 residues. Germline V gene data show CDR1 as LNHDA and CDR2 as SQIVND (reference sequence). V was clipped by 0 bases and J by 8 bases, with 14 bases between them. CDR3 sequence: CASSIEGVPREPQHF. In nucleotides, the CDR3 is TGTGCCAGTAGTATAGAGGGAGTCCCTCGGGAGCCCCAGCATTTT.

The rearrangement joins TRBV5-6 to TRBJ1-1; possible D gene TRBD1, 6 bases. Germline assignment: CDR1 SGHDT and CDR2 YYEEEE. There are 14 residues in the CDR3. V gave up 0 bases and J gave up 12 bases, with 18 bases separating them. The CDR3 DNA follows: TGTGCCAGCAGCTTGGCCGGCGGGGGGCGAGTTTCTTTCTTT. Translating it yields CASSLAGGGRVSFF.

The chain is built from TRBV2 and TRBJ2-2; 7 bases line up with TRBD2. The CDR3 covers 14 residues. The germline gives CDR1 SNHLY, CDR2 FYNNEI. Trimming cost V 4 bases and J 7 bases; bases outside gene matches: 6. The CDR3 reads CASSVGSSGGELFF. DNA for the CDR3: TGTGCCAGCAGTGTCGGGTCTAGCGGCGGGGAGCTGTTTTTT.

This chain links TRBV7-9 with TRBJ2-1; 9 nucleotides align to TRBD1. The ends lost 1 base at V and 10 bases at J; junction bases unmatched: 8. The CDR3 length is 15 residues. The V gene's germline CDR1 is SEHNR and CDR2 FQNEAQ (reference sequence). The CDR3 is CASSLGGQGTREQFF. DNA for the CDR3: TGTGCCAGCAGCTTAGGGGGACAGGGAACCAGGGAGCAGTTCTTC. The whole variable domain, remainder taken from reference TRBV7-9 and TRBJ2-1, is DTGVSQNPRHKITKRGQNVTFRCDPISEHNRLYWYRQTLGQGPEFLTYFQNEAQLEKSRLLSDRFSAERPKGSFSTLEIQRTEQGDSAMYLCASSLGGQGTREQFFGPGTRLTVL.